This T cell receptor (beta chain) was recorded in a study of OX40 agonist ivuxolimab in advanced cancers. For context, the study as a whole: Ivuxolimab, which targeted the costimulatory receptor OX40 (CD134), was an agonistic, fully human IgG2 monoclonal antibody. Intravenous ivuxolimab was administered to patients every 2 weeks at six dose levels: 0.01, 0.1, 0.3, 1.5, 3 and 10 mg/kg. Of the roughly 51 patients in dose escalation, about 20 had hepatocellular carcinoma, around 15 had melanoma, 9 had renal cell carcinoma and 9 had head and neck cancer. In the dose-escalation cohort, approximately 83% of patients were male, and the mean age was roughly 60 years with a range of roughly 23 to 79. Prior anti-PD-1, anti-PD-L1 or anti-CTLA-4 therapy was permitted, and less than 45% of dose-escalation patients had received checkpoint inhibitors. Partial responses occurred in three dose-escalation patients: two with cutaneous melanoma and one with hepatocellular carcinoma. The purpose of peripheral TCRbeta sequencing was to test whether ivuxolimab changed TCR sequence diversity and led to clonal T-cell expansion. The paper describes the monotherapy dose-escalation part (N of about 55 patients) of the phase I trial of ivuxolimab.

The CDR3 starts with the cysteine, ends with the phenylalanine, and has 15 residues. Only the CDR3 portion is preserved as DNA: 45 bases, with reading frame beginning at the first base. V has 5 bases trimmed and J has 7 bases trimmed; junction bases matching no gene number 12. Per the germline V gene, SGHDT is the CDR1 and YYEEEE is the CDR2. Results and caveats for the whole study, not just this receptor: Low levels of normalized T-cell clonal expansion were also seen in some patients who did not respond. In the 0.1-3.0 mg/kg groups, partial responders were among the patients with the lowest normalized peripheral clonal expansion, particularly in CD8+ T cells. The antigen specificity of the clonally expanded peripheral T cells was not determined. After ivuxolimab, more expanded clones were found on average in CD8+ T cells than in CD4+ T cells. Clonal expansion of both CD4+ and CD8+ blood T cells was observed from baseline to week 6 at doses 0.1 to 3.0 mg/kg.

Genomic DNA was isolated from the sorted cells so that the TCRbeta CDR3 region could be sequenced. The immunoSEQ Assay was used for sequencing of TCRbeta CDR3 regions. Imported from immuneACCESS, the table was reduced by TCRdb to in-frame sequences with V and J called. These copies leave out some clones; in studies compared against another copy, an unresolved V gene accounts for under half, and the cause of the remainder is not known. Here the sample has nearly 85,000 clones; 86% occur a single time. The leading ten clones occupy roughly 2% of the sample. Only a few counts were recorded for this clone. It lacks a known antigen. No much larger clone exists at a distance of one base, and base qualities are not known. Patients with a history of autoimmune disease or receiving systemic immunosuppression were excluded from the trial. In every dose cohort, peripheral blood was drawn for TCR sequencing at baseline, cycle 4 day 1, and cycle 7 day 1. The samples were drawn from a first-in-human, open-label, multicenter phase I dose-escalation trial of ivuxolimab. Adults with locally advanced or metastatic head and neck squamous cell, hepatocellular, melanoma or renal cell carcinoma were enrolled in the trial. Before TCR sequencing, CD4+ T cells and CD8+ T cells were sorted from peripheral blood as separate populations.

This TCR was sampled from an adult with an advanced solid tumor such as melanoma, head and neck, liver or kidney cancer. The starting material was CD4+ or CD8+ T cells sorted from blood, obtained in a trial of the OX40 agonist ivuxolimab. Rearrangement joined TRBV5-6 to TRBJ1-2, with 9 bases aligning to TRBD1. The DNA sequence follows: TGTGCCAGCAGGAGATACGGACAGGGGACGAGTGGCTACACCTTC. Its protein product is CASRRYGQGTSGYTF.